These 23 T cell receptor beta chains originate from one sample sequenced in a study of shared clonotypes between healthy human individuals. Some clones are missing from TCRdb's copy, which holds only in-frame ones; the method was immunoSEQ multiplex PCR. The table shows roughly 2 million clones, with approximately 96% occurring only once. Sequencing input: naive CD4+ T cells sorted from blood. Regarding subset: CD45RA+ positively selected. All receptors derive from a man younger than 30 in good health.

This chain joins TRBV6-1 and TRBJ2-4; TRBD2 is a possible D gene (7 bases). The CDR3 spans 16 residues. The germline V gene has CDR1 MNHNS and CDR2 SASEGT. V lost 2 bases to trimming and J lost 3 bases, with 14 bases between them. CDR3 nucleotide sequence: TGTGCCAGCAGTGAACTGAAGGGGGAGGGCAAAAACATTCAGTACTTC. Translating it yields CASSELKGEGKNIQYF.

On this clone itself: Sequence at one end of the junction differs from germline and may be a read error. V and J are TRBV5-6 and TRBJ1-5, with a tentative D call TRBD1 (6 bases). This CDR3 spans 14 amino acids. Germline CDR1 SGHDT, CDR2 YYEEEE. This CDR3 is CASSLLFGGQPQHF. The CDR3 region has the DNA TGTGCCAGCAGCTTGCTGTTTGGGGGGCAGCCCCAGCACTTT.

The chain joins TRBV7-9 to TRBJ1-5; TRBD1 is a possible D gene (5 bases). Deletions cut 3 bases from V and 4 bases from J, with 10 bases between. Germline assignment: CDR1 SEHNR and CDR2 FQNEAQ (reference sequence). The CDR3 runs 14 residues. The DNA for the CDR3 is TGTGCCAGCAGCTTGAGCAGGGTGAATCAGCCCCAGCATTTT. The encoded protein is CASSLSRVNQPQHF.

The CDR3 is CASSFRPGAGETQYF. The CDR3 nucleotides read TGCGCCAGCAGCTTCCGTCCGGGGGCGGGAGAGACCCAGTACTTC. V is TRBV5-1 and J is TRBJ2-5; the D gene could be TRBD1 or TRBD2 (6 bases each). Trimming took 2 bases from V and 4 from J, leaving 15 bases between them. Germline values: CDR1 SGHRS, CDR2 YFSETQ. This CDR3 has 15 amino acids.

V gene TRBV6-5 combines with J gene TRBJ2-1; D uncertain. This CDR3 spans 14 amino acids. The V end lost 7 bases, the J end lost 0 bases, and 10 bases lay between the germline ends. Germline V CDR1 and CDR2: MNHEY, SVGAGI. The CDR3 DNA reads TGTGCCAGCATCGAGAGGAGCTCCTACAATGAGCAGTTCTTC. Translation gives CASIERSSYNEQFF.

V is TRBV30 and J is TRBJ2-3; 7 nucleotides align to TRBD2. The ends lost 3 bases at V and 4 bases at J; junction bases unmatched: 4. The germline V gene encodes CDR1 GTSNPN and CDR2 SVGIG (reference sequence). This CDR3 has 13 amino acids. CDR3 sequence reads: CAWRKAGADTQYF. The CDR3, as DNA: TGTGCCTGGAGGAAGGCGGGGGCAGATACGCAGTATTTT. Using reference TRBV30 and TRBJ2-3 for the parts outside the CDR3, the full variable domain is SQTIHQWPATLVQPVGSPLSLECTVEGTSNPNLYWYRQAAGRGLQLLFYSVGIGQISSEVPQNLSASRPQDRQFILSSKKLLLSDSGFYLCAWRKAGADTQYFGPGTRLTVL.

This chain links TRBV2 with TRBJ2-3, with 8 bases aligning to TRBD2. CDR1 and CDR2 (germline): SNHLY, FYNNEI. CDR3 length: 15 amino acids. V gave up 8 bases and J gave up 3 bases; unmatched junction bases: 10. The CDR3 region is CASSPAGATTDTQYF. Written as DNA, the CDR3 is TGTGCCAGCTCTCCAGCGGGGGCCACAACAGATACGCAGTATTTT.

The table lists this clone with a count of one. Other DNA sequences of this sample code for an identical CDR3. The chain combines TRBV11-2 with TRBJ1-5; the D gene is possibly TRBD1 (5 bases). This CDR3 spans 12 amino acids. Per germline, CDR1 SGHAT and CDR2 FQNNGV. The V end lost 5 bases, the J end lost 9 bases, and 11 bases lay between the germline ends. The CDR3 region is CASSLGGGPQHF. Written as DNA, the CDR3 is TGTGCCAGCAGCCTGGGGGGAGGGCCCCAGCATTTT.

This rearrangement joins TRBV9 to TRBJ2-3; 11 bases are shared with TRBD2. The J segment lost 3 bases and the V segment lost 1 base, leaving 10 bases of the junction unmatched. The germline V gene has CDR1 SGDLS and CDR2 YYNGEE. The CDR3 covers 18 residues. DNA for the CDR3: TGTGCCAGCAGCGTAACATTAGGAAGGACTAGCGGGACAGATACGCAGTATTTT. Its translation is CASSVTLGRTSGTDTQYF.

The chain joins TRBV11-2 to TRBJ1-2; D gene ambiguous. CDR1 and CDR2 from the germline V gene are SGHAT and FQNNGV. V shed 0 bases and J shed 5 bases, with 10 bases lying between them. This CDR3 has 14 amino acids. The CDR3 region has the DNA TGTGCCAGCAGCTTAGAGGGTGGCTTATATGGCTACACCTTC. Encoded protein: CASSLEGGLYGYTF.

Only one count was recorded for this clone. The gene calls are TRBV5-1 and TRBJ1-3, with D unresolved. The CDR3 extends over 16 amino acids. Trimming pared 0 bases from V and 2 bases from J, leaving 12 bases between. CDR1 is SGHRS and CDR2 is YFSETQ in the germline V gene. The CDR3 is CASSLVDTRAGNTIYF. In nucleotides, the CDR3 is TGCGCCAGCAGCTTGGTAGACACTCGCGCTGGAAACACCATATATTTT.

The rearrangement links TRBV19 to TRBJ2-7; 7 bases agree with TRBD1. The CDR3 has 14 residues. J lost 1 base, V lost 5 bases, and 5 bases had no gene match. CDR1 is LNHDA and CDR2 is SQIVND in the germline V gene (reference sequence). CDR3 amino acids: CASSSGTVSYEQYF. The DNA of the CDR3 is TGTGCCAGTAGTTCCGGGACAGTGTCCTACGAGCAGTACTTC.

The CDR3 bases are TGTGCCAGCAGTTACTCGCTCGGACAGTCATCCTATGGCTACACCTTC. Protein sequence: CASSYSLGQSSYGYTF. This chain links TRBV6-6 with TRBJ1-2; D may be TRBD1 (6 bases). Germline CDR1 reads MNHNY; CDR2 reads SVGAGI (reference sequence). The CDR3 extends over 16 amino acids. Trimming stripped 0 bases from V and 4 bases from J, with 15 bases between.

The chain is built from TRBV30 and TRBJ2-3; TRBD1 matches at 10 bases. With V trimmed by 5 bases and J by 3 bases, 2 bases remained unmatched. Germline values: CDR1 GTSNPN, CDR2 SVGIG (reference sequence). CDR3 length equals 13 residues. DNA for the CDR3: TGTGCCTGGGACAGGGGGCAAACAGATACGCAGTATTTT. Its protein is CAWDRGQTDTQYF.

On this clone itself: Other DNA sequences within the sample encode an identical CDR3. The rearrangement links TRBV5-1 to TRBJ2-7; 8 nucleotides line up with TRBD1. This CDR3 has 14 amino acids. CDR1 and CDR2 from the germline V gene are SGHRS and YFSETQ. V was clipped by 3 bases and J by 2 bases; unmatched bases: 4. The CDR3 region has the DNA TGCGCCAGCAGCTCTGGACAGGGCCCCTACGAGCAGTACTTC. This translates into CASSSGQGPYEQYF.

V usage is TRBV30 and J usage is TRBJ1-2; D is unresolved. The V end was cut by 2 bases, the J end by 5 bases, with 12 bases between. The CDR3 is 13 residues long. The germline CDR1 and CDR2 sequences are GTSNPN and SVGIG (reference sequence). The CDR3 nucleotides read TGTGCCTGGAGTTTCGACGGGAGATATGGCTACACCTTC. Translated: CAWSFDGRYGYTF.

As for this clone: The same CDR3 also results from other DNA sequences found in this sample. This chain uses TRBV5-8 with TRBJ2-5; TRBD2 matches at 7 bases. The ends lost 4 bases at V and 2 bases at J; junction bases unmatched: 2. Germline V gene data show CDR1 as SGHTS and CDR2 as YDEGEE. CDR3 size: 13 residues. DNA of the CDR3: TGTGCCAGCAGCCGCGGGGGTCAAGAGACCCAGTACTTC. This sequence encodes CASSRGGQETQYF.

The chain couples TRBV7-9 to TRBJ2-2; 11 bases fit TRBD1. Trimming removed 3 bases from V and 7 bases from J; junction bases left unmatched: 4. The CDR3 totals 15 residues. In germline, CDR1 is SEHNR, CDR2 FQNEAQ (reference sequence). Here the CDR3 reads CASSFWTGGNGELFF. CDR3 bases: TGTGCCAGCAGCTTCTGGACAGGGGGCAACGGGGAGCTGTTTTTT.

This clone occurred once. The chain couples TRBV12-5 to TRBJ1-5; maybe TRBD1 (5 bases). CDR1 is LGHNT, CDR2 FRNRAP, per germline. V gave up 6 bases and J gave up 9 bases, with 21 bases separating them. CDR3 size: 15 residues. The CDR3 loop is CASGGGDSSSRPQHF. The CDR3 DNA follows: TGTGCTAGTGGGGGGGGAGACAGTTCTTCTCGGCCCCAGCATTTT.

This clone occurred once. The chain links TRBV6-1 to TRBJ1-6; no firm D call. Trimming cost V 6 bases and J 12 bases, with 9 bases left between them. Germline CDR1 and CDR2: MNHNS and SASEGT. The CDR3 runs to 11 residues. DNA of the CDR3: TGTGCCAGCAGCCGTCTAGGACCCCTCCACTTT. Its protein product is CASSRLGPLHF.

This clone was seen just once. This chain links TRBV7-3 with TRBJ1-6; D uncertain. The CDR3 totals 16 residues. Germline V gives CDR1 SGHTA, CDR2 FQGTGA. V dropped 0 bases and J dropped 9 bases, with 15 bases sitting between them. CDR3 DNA sequence: TGTGCCAGCAGCTTAACGAGTGGAGGGTTGGGTTCACCCCTCCACTTT. This encodes CASSLTSGGLGSPLHF.

V usage is TRBV5-4 and J usage is TRBJ2-1, with TRBD1 matching 9 bases. Losses at the gene ends were 2 bases for V and 4 bases for J; bases not matched to a gene: 7. This CDR3 comprises 16 residues. CDR1 is SGHNT and CDR2 is YYREEE in the germline V gene (reference sequence). The CDR3 DNA follows: TGTGCCAGCAGCTTCTCCGGACAGGGGCTTTACAATGAGCAGTTCTTC. Protein sequence: CASSFSGQGLYNEQFF.

The chain employs TRBV28 and TRBJ2-1; 8 nucleotides match TRBD2. The V segment lost 5 bases and the J segment 7 bases; nucleotides outside the gene matches: 4. The CDR3 length is 13 residues. Germline values: CDR1 MDHEN, CDR2 SYDVKM. The CDR3 sequence is CASSLGTRNEQFF. The CDR3 bases are TGTGCCAGCAGTCTTGGGACTAGAAATGAGCAGTTCTTC.